This T cell receptor beta chain comes out of a study of read filtering for tumor transcriptome and immune sequencing. Study information: R-ISS stage counts were eight or nine for I, about 16 for II, roughly seven for III. Whole-transcriptome libraries were prepared after DNase treatment. RNA-seq yielded only roughly 75 to 1,400 TCR reads, IR-seq about 4 to 10.27 million.

This library used around 400 ng RNA and molecular barcoded adaptors spanning alpha/delta and beta/gamma chains. TCRdb called the reads again in MiXCR, with one record for every CDR3 protein. This repertoire shows approximately 90,000 distinct CDR3 sequences, over 9% found once; its top ten account for around 14%. Many counts were recorded for this clonotype. This CDR3 is built from 15 residues. V lost 4 bases and J lost 3; bases outside the gene matches: 4. From germline, CDR1 is SGHNT and CDR2 YYREEE (reference sequence). V is TRBV5-4 and J is TRBJ2-1; 10 positions agree with TRBD1. Sequencing was carried out using a population of CD138-negative cells sorted from bone marrow. The sequence derives from a donor at least 40 years old with multiple myeloma. This CDR3 reads CASSARDRGYNEQFF. CDR3 DNA sequence: TGTGCCAGCAGCGCCCGGGACAGGGGCTACAATGAGCAGTTCTTC.